The rows below give T cell receptor beta chains drawn from one sample of a study of early T cells in non-severe SARS-CoV-2 infection. TCRdb processed the 5' RACE reads anew with MiXCR; each CDR3 protein has one entry. This sample has under 85,000 distinct CDR3 sequences, with 13% found just once. The sequenced material came from whole blood. The origin of the receptors is an adult who was a healthcare worker with PCR-confirmed SARS-CoV-2 infection or an uninfected control (not recorded which). Both conserved end residues are part of each CDR3. Fields, in order: clone size, V gene, D gene, J gene, CDR3 DNA, CDR3 protein. The D gene is left open where the match is weak. Size is stated for part of the rows, as once, few or many counts, or as a class when the clone is expanded.

clone size: few
V gene: TRBV28
D gene: TRBD1
J gene: TRBJ2-3
CDR3 DNA: TGTGCCAGCAGTTTACCAAACAGGGGGCTAGGAGATACGCAGTATTTT
CDR3 protein: CASSLPNRGLGDTQYF

clone size: few
V gene: TRBV28
D gene: -
J gene: TRBJ2-3
CDR3 DNA: TGTGCCAGCAGTTTACTGGCGGGAATGAATACGCAGTATTTT
CDR3 protein: CASSLLAGMNTQYF

clone size: -
V gene: TRBV6-5
D gene: TRBD2
J gene: TRBJ2-3
CDR3 DNA: TGTGCCAGCACTCCCGGTAGGCGGGGGGGCTATATCGGCACAGATACGCAGTATTTT
CDR3 protein: CASTPGRRGGYIGTDTQYF

clone size: -
V gene: TRBV2
D gene: -
J gene: TRBJ1-4
CDR3 DNA: TGTGCCAGCAGCACCTCGACAGGAGCTAATGAAAAACTGTTTTTT
CDR3 protein: CASSTSTGANEKLFF

clone size: many
V gene: TRBV12-3/TRBV12-4
D gene: -
J gene: TRBJ1-1
CDR3 DNA: TGTGCCAGCAGCCAGGGTGACACTGAAGCTTTCTTT
CDR3 protein: CASSQGDTEAFF

clone size: few
V gene: TRBV27
D gene: -
J gene: TRBJ2-1
CDR3 DNA: TGTGCCAGCAGTTTACTCCGGAATACCTACAATGAGCAGTTCTTC
CDR3 protein: CASSLLRNTYNEQFF

clone size: -
V gene: TRBV2
D gene: -
J gene: TRBJ2-7
CDR3 DNA: TGTGCCAGCAATGAGTTCAGGGACGCCGACGAGCAGTACTTC
CDR3 protein: CASNEFRDADEQYF

clone size: few
V gene: TRBV13
D gene: -
J gene: TRBJ2-1
CDR3 DNA: TGTGCCAGCAGCCCGGAGGGCCACAATGAGCAGTTCTTC
CDR3 protein: CASSPEGHNEQFF

clone size: few
V gene: TRBV5-1
D gene: TRBD2
J gene: TRBJ2-7
CDR3 DNA: TGCGCCAGCAGCCCTGGACTAGCGGGGGACGATTCCTACGAGCAGTACTTC
CDR3 protein: CASSPGLAGDDSYEQYF

clone size: -
V gene: TRBV18
D gene: -
J gene: TRBJ2-7
CDR3 DNA: TGTGCCAGCTCACAGGCTCAGGTACCCTCCTACGAGCAGTACTTC
CDR3 protein: CASSQAQVPSYEQYF

clone size: -
V gene: TRBV28
D gene: -
J gene: TRBJ2-7
CDR3 DNA: TGTGCCAGCAGCTCCACCGGGCTAAGCTACGAGCAGTACTTC
CDR3 protein: CASSSTGLSYEQYF

clone size: few
V gene: TRBV11-2
D gene: -
J gene: TRBJ1-1
CDR3 DNA: TGTGCCAGCAGCTTAGGGGACACCCGTTGGACTGAAGCTTTCTTT
CDR3 protein: CASSLGDTRWTEAFF

clone size: -
V gene: TRBV20-1
D gene: -
J gene: TRBJ2-7
CDR3 DNA: TGCAGTGCTGCAGGGACGGACACCTACGAGCTGTACTTC
CDR3 protein: CSAAGTDTYELYF

clone size: -
V gene: TRBV13
D gene: -
J gene: TRBJ2-1
CDR3 DNA: TGTGCCAGCAGCTTAAAGATTGGGGTAGGGCAGATCAATGAGCAGTTCTTC
CDR3 protein: CASSLKIGVGQINEQFF

clone size: many
V gene: TRBV6-5
D gene: -
J gene: TRBJ1-5
CDR3 DNA: TGTGCCAGCAGTTCAAGCGACAGGATGGCTCAGCCCCAGCATTTT
CDR3 protein: CASSSSDRMAQPQHF

clone size: many
V gene: TRBV20-1
D gene: TRBD2
J gene: TRBJ2-1
CDR3 DNA: TGCAGTGCTCTCCGGACTAGCGGGAGTTTAGATGAGCAGTTCTTC
CDR3 protein: CSALRTSGSLDEQFF

clone size: -
V gene: TRBV19
D gene: -
J gene: TRBJ1-4
CDR3 DNA: TGTGCCAGTAGCCGAGATACCTCTAATGAAAAACTGTTTTTT
CDR3 protein: CASSRDTSNEKLFF

clone size: many
V gene: TRBV6-2/TRBV6-3
D gene: -
J gene: TRBJ2-2
CDR3 DNA: TGTGCCAGCAGTTACTCACCAAGGGCCGGGGAGCTGTTTTTT
CDR3 protein: CASSYSPRAGELFF

clone size: many
V gene: TRBV6-2/TRBV6-3
D gene: -
J gene: TRBJ1-5
CDR3 DNA: TGTGCCAGCAGTAATCGGGACGGATCCCATAGCAATCAGCCCCAGCATTTT
CDR3 protein: CASSNRDGSHSNQPQHF

clone size: few
V gene: TRBV29-1
D gene: -
J gene: TRBJ2-3
CDR3 DNA: TGCAGCCTACGACAGGTGGTCACAGATACGCAGTATTTT
CDR3 protein: CSLRQVVTDTQYF

clone size: many
V gene: TRBV3-1
D gene: -
J gene: TRBJ1-4
CDR3 DNA: TGTGCCAGCAGCGACGTCGCAGGCGCAACTAATGAAAAACTGTTTTTT
CDR3 protein: CASSDVAGATNEKLFF

clone size: few
V gene: TRBV6-6
D gene: TRBD2
J gene: TRBJ2-7
CDR3 DNA: TGTGCCAGCTCCGCGGGAGTACGCTACGAGCAGTACTTC
CDR3 protein: CASSAGVRYEQYF

clone size: many
V gene: TRBV4-3
D gene: -
J gene: TRBJ1-2
CDR3 DNA: TGCGCCAGCAGCCAAGCCCTTCCTGAATTCGGCAACTATGGCTACACCTTC
CDR3 protein: CASSQALPEFGNYGYTF

clone size: -
V gene: TRBV24-1
D gene: -
J gene: TRBJ2-1
CDR3 DNA: TGTGCCACCAGTGATTTGAAGCACGGAGAGCAGTTCTTC
CDR3 protein: CATSDLKHGEQFF

clone size: -
V gene: TRBV20-1
D gene: -
J gene: TRBJ2-3
CDR3 DNA: TGCAGTGCCCTCCCTGGGTGGAGGTCAGATACGCAGTATTTT
CDR3 protein: CSALPGWRSDTQYF

clone size: many
V gene: TRBV20-1
D gene: -
J gene: TRBJ2-6
CDR3 DNA: TGCAGTGCTAGGGAGCCCCCCCCTGGGGCCAACGTCCTGACTTTC
CDR3 protein: CSAREPPPGANVLTF

clone size: few
V gene: TRBV5-4
D gene: TRBD2
J gene: TRBJ2-1
CDR3 DNA: TGTGCCAGCAGCCCCCGACGGGGAGGGGTGAATGAGCAGTTCTTC
CDR3 protein: CASSPRRGGVNEQFF

clone size: -
V gene: TRBV12-3/TRBV12-4
D gene: -
J gene: TRBJ1-5
CDR3 DNA: TGTGCCAGCAGTCCCGGGGCGTCGCCCCAGCATTTT
CDR3 protein: CASSPGASPQHF

clone size: -
V gene: TRBV6-2/TRBV6-3
D gene: -
J gene: TRBJ1-1
CDR3 DNA: TGTGCCAGCACCCAGGATTTATACACTGAAGCTTTCTTT
CDR3 protein: CASTQDLYTEAFF

clone size: many
V gene: TRBV7-2
D gene: TRBD2
J gene: TRBJ2-7
CDR3 DNA: TGTGCCAGCAGCTTAGTGGGTAGCGGGTCCTCCTCCTACGAGCAGTACTTC
CDR3 protein: CASSLVGSGSSSYEQYF

clone size: few
V gene: TRBV20-1
D gene: TRBD2
J gene: TRBJ2-7
CDR3 DNA: TGCAGTGCTCCCCTAGGGGCGGGAGGCGGCTTGAGGGAGCAGTACTTC
CDR3 protein: CSAPLGAGGGLREQYF

clone size: -
V gene: TRBV7-6
D gene: TRBD1
J gene: TRBJ1-2
CDR3 DNA: TGTGCCAGCAGGCCAGCAGGGGGCTATGGCTACACCTTC
CDR3 protein: CASRPAGGYGYTF

clone size: few
V gene: TRBV9
D gene: -
J gene: TRBJ2-1
CDR3 DNA: TGTGCCAGCAGCGTAGGGATGAGTTTGTGGGAGCAGTTCTTC
CDR3 protein: CASSVGMSLWEQFF

clone size: -
V gene: TRBV28
D gene: TRBD2
J gene: TRBJ2-7
CDR3 DNA: TGTGCCAGCAGTCTTAGCGGGCATTCCTACGAGCAGTACTTC
CDR3 protein: CASSLSGHSYEQYF

clone size: many
V gene: TRBV7-9
D gene: TRBD2
J gene: TRBJ2-7
CDR3 DNA: TGTGCCAGCAGCGACACCGGACTAGCGCTCTACGAGCAGTACTTC
CDR3 protein: CASSDTGLALYEQYF

clone size: few
V gene: TRBV11-2
D gene: TRBD1
J gene: TRBJ1-1
CDR3 DNA: TGTGCCAGCAGCCCGGGACAGCTTATGAACACTGAAGCTTTCTTT
CDR3 protein: CASSPGQLMNTEAFF

clone size: -
V gene: TRBV3-1
D gene: -
J gene: TRBJ1-2
CDR3 DNA: TGTGCCAGCAGCCAGGGGCTACCTAACTATGGCTACACCTTC
CDR3 protein: CASSQGLPNYGYTF

clone size: -
V gene: TRBV11-2
D gene: TRBD2
J gene: TRBJ2-3
CDR3 DNA: TGTGCCAGCAGCTTAATCGGGACTAGCGCATCTGGTGCAGATACGCAGTATTTT
CDR3 protein: CASSLIGTSASGADTQYF

clone size: few
V gene: TRBV12-3/TRBV12-4
D gene: -
J gene: TRBJ1-1
CDR3 DNA: TGTGCCAGCAGTATACCGACAGCGAGCCCTGAAGCTTTCTTT
CDR3 protein: CASSIPTASPEAFF

clone size: few
V gene: TRBV7-2
D gene: TRBD2
J gene: TRBJ2-1
CDR3 DNA: TGTGCCACCAAAACGGGACTAACCTACAATGAGCAGTTCTTC
CDR3 protein: CATKTGLTYNEQFF

clone size: -
V gene: TRBV7-2
D gene: -
J gene: TRBJ2-1
CDR3 DNA: TGTGCCAGCAGCTTATATTCACTAATGATGACCGATGAGCAGTTCTTC
CDR3 protein: CASSLYSLMMTDEQFF

clone size: few
V gene: TRBV18
D gene: -
J gene: TRBJ2-7
CDR3 DNA: TGTGCCAGCTCACCACGGAAAACAGGGTCCTACGAGCAGTACTTC
CDR3 protein: CASSPRKTGSYEQYF

clone size: few
V gene: TRBV29-1
D gene: -
J gene: TRBJ1-1
CDR3 DNA: TGCAGCGTTGAAATCCACACTGAAGCTTTCTTT
CDR3 protein: CSVEIHTEAFF

clone size: many
V gene: TRBV20-1
D gene: -
J gene: TRBJ2-3
CDR3 DNA: TGCAGTGCCGCCTTCTACCGCCGCTATCCAGATACGCAGTATTTT
CDR3 protein: CSAAFYRRYPDTQYF

clone size: -
V gene: TRBV24-1
D gene: -
J gene: TRBJ2-7
CDR3 DNA: TGTGCCACCAGTGATTTGCGCACGGACGAGCAGTACTTC
CDR3 protein: CATSDLRTDEQYF

clone size: many
V gene: TRBV15
D gene: TRBD2
J gene: TRBJ2-1
CDR3 DNA: TGTGCCACCAGCAGAGCCGGGACTAGCGGGAATTATGAGCAGTTCTTC
CDR3 protein: CATSRAGTSGNYEQFF

clone size: -
V gene: TRBV20-1
D gene: -
J gene: TRBJ1-4
CDR3 DNA: TGCAGTGCTAGACGCCAGGGTGGCCATTTTAGTTGGGAAAAACTGTTTTTT
CDR3 protein: CSARRQGGHFSWEKLFF

clone size: few
V gene: TRBV9
D gene: -
J gene: TRBJ1-3
CDR3 DNA: TGTGCCAGCAGCGTAGCACAGGGAGGAAACACCATATATTTT
CDR3 protein: CASSVAQGGNTIYF

clone size: -
V gene: TRBV3-1
D gene: -
J gene: TRBJ2-2
CDR3 DNA: TGTGCCAGCTTGTCTAAAGGGGGACCGAACACCGGGGAGCTGTTTTTT
CDR3 protein: CASLSKGGPNTGELFF